The 10 T cell receptor beta chains presented below share a single source sample, sequenced in a study of blood T cell repertoires in COVID-19. Clones were read by immunoSEQ multiplex PCR, and TCRdb kept only the in-frame ones, dropping some. Among 300,000 to 400,000 clones listed, approximately 90% were seen once. The material sequenced was PBMCs or T cells enriched from blood (not recorded which). These receptors originate from a woman in her 30s who had been exposed to COVID-19.

This rearrangement joins TRBV5-1 to TRBJ1-2, with D hard to call. Trimming removed 6 bases at V and 1 base at J, with 13 bases between. Germline CDR1 is SGHRS and CDR2 is YFSETQ. This CDR3 comprises 14 residues. CDR3 in amino acids: CASKGQDFNYGYTF. The CDR3, as DNA: TGCGCCAGCAAAGGGCAGGACTTTAACTATGGCTACACCTTC.

J is TRBJ2-2 and V is TRBV7-8, with D maybe TRBD2 (5 bases). The ends were cut back, 8 bases at V and 1 base at J, with 5 bases in the middle. Per the germline V gene, CDR1 is SGHVS and CDR2 is FQNEAQ. The CDR3 totals 12 residues. The CDR3: CASRGNTGELFF. In DNA, the CDR3 is TGTGCCAGCCGGGGGAACACCGGGGAGCTGTTTTTT.

The chain recombines TRBV14 with TRBJ1-1; the D gene is possibly TRBD1 (6 bases). This CDR3 has 16 residues. V was trimmed by 4 bases and J by 1 base, leaving 16 bases between them. The germline V gene has CDR1 SGHDN and CDR2 FVKESK. CDR3 bases: TGTGCCAGCAGCCCCCCCCGGGGGGCGGGGAACACTGAAGCTTTCTTT. It codes for CASSPPRGAGNTEAFF.

The table lists this clone with a few counts. This sequence joins TRBV6-1 and TRBJ2-7, with TRBD1 matching over 10 bases. V was clipped by 8 bases and J by 7 bases; unmatched bases: 5. The CDR3 consists of 12 residues. In germline, CDR1 is MNHNS, CDR2 SASEGT. For the CDR3, the DNA is TGTGCCAGCCGGGACAGGGGCGTGGAGCAGTACTTC. As protein: CASRDRGVEQYF.

This rearrangement joins TRBV6-1 to TRBJ2-7; 7 positions agree with TRBD1. Germline assignment: CDR1 MNHNS and CDR2 SASEGT. The ends lost 1 base at V and 2 bases at J; junction bases unmatched: 5. The CDR3 contains 15 residues. The CDR3 DNA reads as TGTGCCAGCAGTGAAGTCGAGGGGGCCCCCTACGAGCAGTACTTC. It specifies CASSEVEGAPYEQYF.

This clone was observed a few times. The chain recombines TRBV5-1 with TRBJ1-3, with 7 bases lining up with TRBD1. Trimming cost V 0 bases and J 4 bases; bases outside gene matches: 7. The germline V gene has CDR1 SGHRS and CDR2 YFSETQ. This CDR3 is built from 16 residues. The CDR3 region is CASSLGDSFSGNTIYF. The CDR3 DNA reads TGCGCCAGCAGCTTGGGGGACAGCTTTTCGGGAAACACCATATATTTT.

The chain recombines TRBV6-5 with TRBJ2-1, with a weak D call TRBD1 (5 bases). The V end was cut by 4 bases, the J end by 11 bases, with 21 bases between. The length of the CDR3 is 15 residues. CDR1 is MNHEY, CDR2 SVGAGI, per germline. The CDR3 DNA is TGTGCCAGCAGTTCCTCACTCGGGTTCTCAGGGAAGCAGTTCTTC. Its protein is CASSSSLGFSGKQFF.

Only a few counts were recorded for this clone. The genes are TRBV14 and TRBJ2-7; TRBD2 agrees at 12 bases. The CDR3 spans 15 residues. V shed 4 bases, J shed 7 bases, and the junction held 8 bases outside the gene matches. The germline V gene has CDR1 SGHDN and CDR2 FVKESK. Here the CDR3 reads CASSRNSGTSGEQYF. The CDR3, as DNA: TGTGCCAGCAGCCGAAATTCCGGGACTAGCGGGGAGCAGTACTTC.

The V and J genes are TRBV12-5 and TRBJ2-2, with D tentatively TRBD1 (5 bases). V was trimmed by 0 bases and J by 2 bases, leaving 16 bases between them. Germline CDR1 is LGHNT and CDR2 is FRNRAP. CDR3 size: 18 residues. CDR3 residues: CASGLVQFGQGNTGELFF. For the CDR3, the DNA is TGTGCTAGTGGTTTGGTACAATTTGGGCAGGGAAACACCGGGGAGCTGTTTTTT.

The J gene is TRBJ2-2, the V gene TRBV4-1, with 8 positions matching TRBD1. Trimming removed 3 bases from V and 4 bases from J; junction bases left unmatched: 7. Germline V lookup: CDR1 MGHRA, CDR2 YSYEKL. The CDR3 has 16 residues. The CDR3 DNA reads TGCGCCAGCAGCCATGCCAACAGGGGGGTCACCGGGGAGCTGTTTTTT. Translated: CASSHANRGVTGELFF.